The 22 T cell receptor beta chains reported below all come from one sample, sequenced in a study of blood T cell repertoires in COVID-19. Using immunoSEQ multiplex PCR, the repertoire was profiled, and TCRdb retains in-frame clones only, with some absent. The profile shows 150,000 to 200,000 clones, about nine tenths of them singletons. Sequences were obtained from peripheral blood. The receptor source for this set is a young man with COVID-19, enrolled during active disease.

This chain connects TRBV29-1 to TRBJ1-5, with a tentative D call TRBD1 (6 bases). The length of the CDR3 is 14 residues. Germline CDR1 and CDR2: SQVTM and ANQGSEA. Trimming removed 5 bases from V and 4 bases from J, with 15 bases in between. DNA of the CDR3: TGCAGCGTTAACAGGGATGGTGGTAATCAGCCCCAGCATTTT. It is translated as CSVNRDGGNQPQHF.

V gene TRBV19 combines with J gene TRBJ2-7, with a tentative D call TRBD1 (6 bases). With 1 base removed from V and 3 bases from J, the gap between germline ends came to 16 bases. Germline CDR1 reads LNHDA; CDR2 reads SQIVND (reference sequence). CDR3 length: 16 amino acids. CDR3 bases: TGTGCCAGTAGTATAGGGGGCCAGGGGTCTATCTACGAGCAGTACTTC. This gives the protein CASSIGGQGSIYEQYF.

This chain uses TRBV6-1 with TRBJ1-2, with D perhaps matching TRBD1 (6 bases). With 0 bases removed from V and 4 bases from J, the gap between germline ends came to 12 bases. Germline CDR1 is MNHNS and CDR2 is SASEGT. The CDR3 loop spans 15 amino acids. This chain's CDR3 is CASSEAIGDIYGYTF. CDR3 nucleotides: TGTGCCAGCAGTGAAGCAATAGGGGACATCTATGGCTACACCTTC.

V and J are TRBV2 and TRBJ2-1, with a weak D call TRBD2 (6 bases). From germline, CDR1 is SNHLY and CDR2 FYNNEI. CDR3 length equals 13 residues. Trimming took 7 bases from V and 5 from J, leaving 12 bases between them. CDR3 DNA sequence: TGTGCCAGCAAGGCGGGACCTGACAATGAGCAGTTCTTC. Its translation is CASKAGPDNEQFF.

This clone has only one observation. The CDR3 loop reads CASSFTIPGTSQETQYF. The CDR3 region has the DNA TGTGCCAGCAGCTTTACAATCCCCGGGACTTCCCAAGAGACCCAGTACTTC. V is TRBV11-2 and J is TRBJ2-5; D perhaps matches TRBD2 (6 bases). The CDR3 sequence is 17 residues long. Germline CDR1 is SGHAT and CDR2 is FQNNGV. The V end lost 3 bases, the J end lost 1 base, and 18 bases lay between the germline ends. Looking up the rest from reference TRBV11-2 and TRBJ2-5 gives the full variable domain: EAGVAQSPRYKIIEKRQSVAFWCNPISGHATLYWYQQILGQGPKLLIQFQNNGVVDDSQLPKDRFSAERLKGVDSTLKIQPAKLEDSAVYLCASSFTIPGTSQETQYFGPGTRLLVL.

V usage is TRBV19 and J usage is TRBJ1-6; D gene ambiguous. The CDR3 is 14 residues long. V was cut by 5 bases and J by 3 bases, with 8 bases left in between. Germline V gene lookup returns CDR1 LNHDA and CDR2 SQIVND (reference sequence). CDR3 region: CASSREFYNSPLHF. CDR3 nucleotide sequence: TGTGCCAGTAGTCGAGAATTCTATAATTCACCCCTCCACTTT.

The chain carries TRBV19 and TRBJ2-7; tentative D call: TRBD1 (6 bases). CDR1 is LNHDA, CDR2 SQIVND, per germline (reference sequence). The V end was cut by 7 bases, the J end by 2 bases, with 15 bases between. The CDR3 length is 14 residues. The CDR3 loop reads CASNSQGPTYEQYF. CDR3 DNA sequence: TGTGCCAGTAATAGCCAGGGGCCAACCTACGAGCAGTACTTC.

This chain uses TRBV9 with TRBJ2-2; TRBD2 aligns across 11 bases. The CDR3 extends over 16 amino acids. J was trimmed by 0 bases and V by 4 bases; bases with no gene match: 2. Germline V gene data show CDR1 as SGDLS and CDR2 as YYNGEE. The CDR3 sequence: CASSLTSGANTGELFF. Written as DNA, the CDR3 is TGTGCCAGCAGCTTGACTAGCGGGGCGAACACCGGGGAGCTGTTTTTT.

The rearrangement joins TRBV7-2 to TRBJ1-2; TRBD1 agrees at 10 bases. The germline gives CDR1 SGHTA, CDR2 FQGNSA. The CDR3 totals 14 residues. Losses at the gene ends were 6 bases for V and 6 bases for J; bases not matched to a gene: 7. In DNA form, the CDR3 reads TGTGCCAGCAGAAATCCCGGGACAGGGGATGGCTACACCTTC. This translates into CASRNPGTGDGYTF.

The chain employs TRBV5-4 and TRBJ2-7; D remains ambiguous. V lost 0 bases to trimming and J lost 0 bases, with 7 bases between them. Germline V gives CDR1 SGHNT, CDR2 YYREEE (reference sequence). The CDR3 extends over 14 amino acids. The CDR3 spells CASSLDSFSYEQYF. DNA of the CDR3: TGTGCCAGCAGCTTGGACAGTTTCTCCTACGAGCAGTACTTC.

This clone was observed a single time. The rearrangement joins TRBV27 to TRBJ2-1, with unresolved D. CDR1 MNHEY and CDR2 SMNVEV come from the germline V gene (reference sequence). Trimming cost V 6 bases and J 0 bases, with 15 bases left between them. This CDR3 region has 16 residues. The CDR3 DNA reads as TGTGCCAGCAGAATATTAGCCACTCCCTCCTACAATGAGCAGTTCTTC. The encoded protein is CASRILATPSYNEQFF.

The rearrangement joins TRBV4-3 to TRBJ2-7; 7 positions agree with TRBD1. This CDR3 has 14 amino acids. The V and J ends lost 5 bases and 0 bases, in that order; junction bases with no gene match: 4. Per the germline V gene, CDR1 is LGHNA and CDR2 is YSLEER. The CDR3 here is CASSEGTASYEQYF. In nucleotides, the CDR3 is TGCGCCAGCAGCGAAGGGACAGCCTCCTACGAGCAGTACTTC.

The chain combines TRBV18 with TRBJ1-4, with D possibly TRBD1 on 5 matching bases. CDR1 is KGHSH and CDR2 is LQKENI in the germline V gene. V was pared by 3 bases and J by 3 bases, with 17 bases between. This CDR3 is built from 17 residues. CDR3 nucleotides: TGTGCCAGCTCACCGGCTTGGGGGGTCGGAGCTAATGAAAAACTGTTTTTT. Translation: CASSPAWGVGANEKLFF.

The chain is built from TRBV2 and TRBJ1-5, with D perhaps TRBD1 (6 bases). V was trimmed by 3 bases and J by 7 bases, leaving 13 bases between them. The CDR3 spans 14 residues. CDR1 is SNHLY, CDR2 FYNNEI, per germline. CDR3 in DNA: TGTGCCAGCAGTGATAAGGCAGGGGAGCAGCCCCAGCATTTT. Its protein is CASSDKAGEQPQHF.

This chain connects TRBV7-2 to TRBJ1-6; TRBD1 might be the D (5 bases). This CDR3 is built from 16 residues. The V gene's germline CDR1 is SGHTA and CDR2 FQGNSA. Between the trimmed V and J ends, which lost 0 bases and 16 bases, there was a span of 22 bases. CDR3 sequence: CASSLARGALGHPLHF. In nucleotides, the CDR3 is TGTGCCAGCAGCTTAGCGCGTGGGGCTTTGGGCCATCCTCTCCACTTT.

The chain has TRBV28 and TRBJ1-5; TRBD1 matches at 8 bases. Germline-derived CDR1 and CDR2 are MDHEN and SYDVKM. With V trimmed by 5 bases and J by 4 bases, 13 bases remained unmatched. This CDR3 is built from 17 residues. The chain's CDR3 is CASSTPTEGQGNQPQHF. Here the CDR3 DNA reads TGTGCCAGCAGTACACCCACCGAAGGACAGGGTAATCAGCCCCAGCATTTT. Filled out from reference TRBV28 and TRBJ1-5, the complete variable domain reads DVKVTQSSRYLVKRTGEKVFLECVQDMDHENMFWYRQDPGLGLRLIYFSYDVKMKEKGDIPEGYSVSREKKERFSLILESASTNQTSMYLCASSTPTEGQGNQPQHFGDGTRLSIL.

The genes are TRBV11-1 and TRBJ2-5, with 9 bases that match TRBD2. The J segment lost 4 bases and the V segment lost 5 bases, leaving 5 bases of the junction unmatched. The CDR3 spans 14 residues. Germline V gene data show CDR1 as SGHAT and CDR2 as FQDESV (reference sequence). The CDR3 DNA sequence: TGTGCCAGCAGCCTAGATAGCGGGAGAGAGACCCAGTACTTC. It specifies CASSLDSGRETQYF.

The DNA for the CDR3 is TGTGCCAGCAGCCTACAGGGGAATGGCTACACCTTC. Translating it yields CASSLQGNGYTF. The chain employs TRBV11-3 and TRBJ1-2, with 7 bases lining up with TRBD1. Germline V gene lookup returns CDR1 SGHNT and CDR2 YENEEA. The CDR3 contains 12 residues. The V and J ends lost 5 bases and 6 bases, in that order; junction bases with no gene match: 3.

The chain has TRBV19 and TRBJ1-4; D not resolved. This CDR3 has 13 residues. Trimming left V 8 bases short and J 4 bases short, with 11 bases between. In germline, CDR1 is LNHDA, CDR2 SQIVND (reference sequence). The CDR3 nucleotides are TGTGCCAGTGGTGCAGACAATAATGAAAAACTGTTTTTT. This codes for CASGADNNEKLFF.

The chain links TRBV24-1 to TRBJ2-5, with a tentative D call TRBD2 (5 bases). With 4 bases removed from V and 2 bases from J, the gap between germline ends came to 7 bases. In germline, CDR1 is KGHDR, CDR2 SFDVKD. The CDR3 runs to 13 residues. CDR3 region: CATSEGGQETQYF. CDR3 bases: TGTGCCACCAGTGAGGGCGGGCAAGAGACCCAGTACTTC.

The chain uses TRBV11-2 and TRBJ2-1; 7 bases fit TRBD1. The CDR3 is 17 residues long. Germline V gene sequence: CDR1 SGHAT, CDR2 FQNNGV. Germline trimming cut 2 bases from V and 2 bases from J; bases unmatched to any gene: 9. The CDR3 loop is CASSLRQGRRTYNEQFF. The CDR3 coding sequence is TGTGCCAGCAGCTTAAGACAGGGTCGGAGGACCTACAATGAGCAGTTCTTC.

The chain has TRBV2 and TRBJ1-2; D gene ambiguous. This CDR3 spans 13 amino acids. V gave up 1 base and J gave up 4 bases, with 7 bases separating them. Germline V gene lookup returns CDR1 SNHLY and CDR2 FYNNEI. CDR3 amino acids: CASSEGETYGYTF. The CDR3 bases are TGTGCCAGCAGTGAAGGGGAGACCTATGGCTACACCTTC.